This TCR beta chain is from a study of blood T cell repertoires in COVID-19. Across the whole study: In each case, the material was cDNA or gDNA derived from T cells, B-cell-depleted T cells, or PBMCs.

Sequenced by immunoSEQ multiplex PCR; TCRdb stores in-frame clones only, minus some. The table has 160,000 or so clones, 90% seen once. The CDR3 extends over 12 amino acids. The germline CDR1 and CDR2 sequences are SGHVS and FNYEAQ. V gave up 6 bases and J gave up 2 bases, with 5 bases separating them. The TCR was taken from a man aged 55-75 years with active or convalescent COVID-19. The sequencing input was peripheral blood. This chain uses TRBV7-6 with TRBJ2-1; D not certain. CDR3 nucleotide sequence: TGTGCCAGCAGTGAGGCCTACAATGAGCAGTTCTTC. Translated, it gives CASSEAYNEQFF.